Listed here are 20 T cell receptor beta chains from one sample, sequenced in a study of cytomegalovirus exposure and HLA in healthy donors. The PCR contained 60 Vbeta and 13 Jbeta primers. Here immunoSEQ multiplex PCR was the method, and the copy in TCRdb shows in-frame clones only, minus some. The table records approximately 190,000 clones, around 78% of them present only once. Sequences were obtained from PBMCs. These receptors all come from a woman in her thirties in good health and CMV-seropositive.

The gene calls are TRBV7-2 and TRBJ1-2; D uncertain. In germline, CDR1 is SGHTA, CDR2 FQGNSA. The CDR3 loop spans 15 amino acids. Trimming removed 5 bases at V and 8 bases at J, with 21 bases between. The CDR3 DNA sequence: TGTGCCAGCAGCATCAACAGAGAGACGTTATGGGGCTACACCTTC. This encodes CASSINRETLWGYTF.

This sequence joins TRBV28 and TRBJ2-7, with a possible D match to TRBD1 (6 bases). The CDR3 length is 12 residues. Trimming pared 6 bases from V and 6 bases from J, leaving 12 bases between. CDR1 and CDR2 (germline): MDHEN, SYDVKM. CDR3 region: CASRPGVSEQYF. The CDR3, as DNA: TGTGCCAGCAGGCCAGGGGTGAGCGAGCAGTACTTC.

The chain links TRBV19 to TRBJ1-1; TRBD1 is a possible D gene (6 bases). The CDR3 extends over 15 amino acids. The V end lost 5 bases, the J end lost 3 bases, and 16 bases lay between the germline ends. Germline values: CDR1 LNHDA, CDR2 SQIVND (reference sequence). The CDR3 loop is CASSETRGWHTEAFF. CDR3 in DNA: TGTGCCAGTAGTGAAACCAGGGGCTGGCACACTGAAGCTTTCTTT.

Only one count was recorded for this clone. The CDR3 DNA sequence: TGTGCCAGCAGCGTAGCGGAGACAGTGGGATCACCCCTCCACTTT. Translation: CASSVAETVGSPLHF. V usage is TRBV9 and J usage is TRBJ1-6; D is possibly TRBD1 (5 bases). V gave up 0 bases and J gave up 10 bases, with 14 bases separating them. The CDR3 totals 15 residues. Germline CDR1 reads SGDLS; CDR2 reads YYNGEE.

The V gene is TRBV5-6, the J gene TRBJ2-2; the match to TRBD2 covers 7 bases. The ends lost 5 bases at V and 8 bases at J; junction bases unmatched: 9. This CDR3 region has 14 residues. Looked up from germline, CDR1 is SGHDT and CDR2 is YYEEEE. CDR3 DNA sequence: TGTGCCAGCAGGGAAACCGGGACTACGGGGGAGCTGTTTTTT. Amino acids: CASRETGTTGELFF.

CDR3 DNA: TGTGCCAGCAGCCTAAGGGACGGAGGGCCAGATACGCAGTATTTT. It translates to CASSLRDGGPDTQYF. J is TRBJ2-3 and V is TRBV7-3; maybe TRBD2 (6 bases). CDR1 SGHTA and CDR2 FQGTGA come from the germline V gene. CDR3 length: 15 amino acids. Trimming took off 5 bases at V and 4 bases at J, with 16 bases between the two ends.

The V gene is TRBV21-1, the J gene TRBJ2-1; no check of the table's D call, TRBD2, against the DNA was made. TRBV21-1 has pseudogene status. The CDR3 is 15 amino acids. The chain's CDR3 is CASSNGLAEDNEQFF. In DNA, the CDR3 is TGTGCCAGCAGCAATGGGCTAGCGGAAGACAATGAGCAGTTCTTC.

The J gene is TRBJ1-5, the V gene TRBV28, with a weak D call TRBD1 (5 bases). There are 14 residues in the CDR3. Between the trimmed V and J ends, which lost 8 bases and 3 bases, there was a span of 14 bases. In germline, CDR1 is MDHEN, CDR2 SYDVKM. CDR3 in amino acids: CASVSGSANQPQHF. The CDR3 DNA reads TGTGCCAGCGTATCAGGGTCCGCCAATCAGCCCCAGCATTTT.

The chain joins TRBV10-1 to TRBJ1-6, with a tentative D call TRBD1 (5 bases). The V gene lost 3 bases and the J gene lost 9 bases, with 12 bases spanning the gap. Looked up from germline, CDR1 is WNHNN and CDR2 is SYGVQD (reference sequence). This CDR3 comprises 14 residues. The CDR3 loop reads CASSDRGSGSPLHF. CDR3 nucleotide sequence: TGCGCCAGCAGTGATCGGGGGAGCGGTTCACCCCTCCACTTT.

The J gene is TRBJ1-2, the V gene TRBV19; TRBD1 might be the D (5 bases). CDR1 is LNHDA and CDR2 is SQIVND in the germline V gene (reference sequence). This CDR3 contains 20 residues. The V gene lost 5 bases and the J gene lost 0 bases, with 28 bases spanning the gap. CDR3 bases: TGTGCCAGTAGTGCGACTCCGGGACTCCCAGGCCAAAGATCTAACTATGGCTACACCTTC. Translated: CASSATPGLPGQRSNYGYTF.

The J gene is TRBJ1-3, the V gene TRBV19; D not resolved. The germline V gene has CDR1 LNHDA and CDR2 SQIVND (reference sequence). V lost 3 bases to trimming and J lost 4 bases, with 10 bases between them. CDR3 length: 14 amino acids. CDR3 sequence (DNA): TGTGCCAGTAGTATGGGCCGTGACGGAAACACCATATATTTT. It yields the protein CASSMGRDGNTIYF.

This clone was detected once. At one of its ends the junction is not consistent with the germline gene, which may arise from a read error. The rearrangement links TRBV7-9 to TRBJ2-1, with 10 bases lining up with TRBD1. Germline V gene lookup returns CDR1 SEHNR and CDR2 FQNEAQ (reference sequence). This CDR3 comprises 15 residues. CDR3 bases: TGTTCCAGCAGCTTAGCGGGACAGGGGATCGATGAGCAGTTCTTC. Its translation is CSSSLAGQGIDEQFF.

The chain links TRBV28 to TRBJ1-2; D ambiguous. Trimming shortened V by 3 bases and J by 3 bases, and 14 bases separated the two germline ends. This CDR3 comprises 15 residues. The germline V gene has CDR1 MDHEN and CDR2 SYDVKM. The CDR3 sequence: CASSFISEGHYGYTF. Written as DNA, the CDR3 is TGTGCCAGCAGTTTCATATCCGAGGGCCACTATGGCTACACCTTC.

V usage is TRBV6-6 and J usage is TRBJ2-5, with D perhaps matching TRBD1 (5 bases). The germline gives CDR1 MNHNY, CDR2 SVGAGI (reference sequence). V was pared by 7 bases and J by 0 bases, with 12 bases between. The CDR3 totals 14 residues. The chain's CDR3 is CASKGAPYQETQYF. In DNA form, the CDR3 reads TGTGCCAGCAAAGGGGCCCCGTACCAAGAGACCCAGTACTTC.

The chain is built from TRBV9 and TRBJ2-1; maybe TRBD1 (6 bases). Germline CDR1 and CDR2: SGDLS and YYNGEE. The V end lost 0 bases, the J end lost 6 bases, and 10 bases lay between the germline ends. The CDR3 has 14 residues. The CDR3 region has the DNA TGTGCCAGCAGCGTAGCGTCGGACAGCAATGAGCAGTTCTTC. Amino acid sequence: CASSVASDSNEQFF. The entire variable domain, with the rest obtained from reference TRBV9 and TRBJ2-1, is as follows: DSGVTQTPKHLITATGQRVTLRCSPRSGDLSVYWYQQSLDQGLQFLIQYYNGEERAKGNILERFSAQQFPDLHSELNLSSLELGDSALYFCASSVASDSNEQFFGPGTRLTVL.

This chain joins TRBV2 and TRBJ2-5; tentative D call: TRBD2 (6 bases). Germline lookup yields CDR1 SNHLY and CDR2 FYNNEI. V gave up 5 bases and J gave up 7 bases, with 14 bases separating them. The CDR3 contains 13 residues. The CDR3 here is CASSQGEVPTQYF. As DNA, the CDR3 is TGTGCCAGCAGTCAAGGGGAGGTCCCGACCCAGTACTTC.

This rearrangement joins TRBV7-9 to TRBJ2-7; 9 nucleotides agree with TRBD2. V trimming: 1 base; J trimming: 7 bases; junction bases outside the gene matches: 8. The CDR3 loop spans 15 amino acids. Germline assignment: CDR1 SEHNR and CDR2 FQNEAQ (reference sequence). CDR3 coding DNA: TGTGCCAGCAGCTTAGTCAGCGGGAGGCGTGGAGAGCAGTACTTC. The encoded protein is CASSLVSGRRGEQYF.

The genes are TRBV4-1 and TRBJ2-3, with D maybe TRBD1 (6 bases). The CDR3 runs to 16 residues. Trimming stripped 3 bases from V and 0 bases from J, with 13 bases between. The germline V gene has CDR1 MGHRA and CDR2 YSYEKL. CDR3 amino acids: CASSHSWTASTDTQYF. The DNA for the CDR3 is TGCGCCAGCAGCCACAGCTGGACAGCTAGCACAGATACGCAGTATTTT.

This chain links TRBV19 with TRBJ1-3, with D hard to call. CDR1 and CDR2 from the germline V gene are LNHDA and SQIVND (reference sequence). The V end lost 5 bases, the J end lost 3 bases, and 8 bases lay between the germline ends. This CDR3 has 13 amino acids. CDR3: CASSPSSGNTIYF. CDR3 bases: TGTGCCAGTAGTCCTAGTAGTGGAAACACCATATATTTT.

This chain links TRBV4-1 with TRBJ1-2; 8 bases agree with TRBD1. Trimming at V came to 0 bases and at J to 4 bases, leaving 4 bases not matched to a gene. The CDR3 runs to 15 residues. CDR1 MGHRA and CDR2 YSYEKL come from the germline V gene. This chain's CDR3 is CASSQDEQGGYGYTF. The CDR3 DNA reads as TGCGCCAGCAGCCAAGATGAACAGGGGGGCTATGGCTACACCTTC.